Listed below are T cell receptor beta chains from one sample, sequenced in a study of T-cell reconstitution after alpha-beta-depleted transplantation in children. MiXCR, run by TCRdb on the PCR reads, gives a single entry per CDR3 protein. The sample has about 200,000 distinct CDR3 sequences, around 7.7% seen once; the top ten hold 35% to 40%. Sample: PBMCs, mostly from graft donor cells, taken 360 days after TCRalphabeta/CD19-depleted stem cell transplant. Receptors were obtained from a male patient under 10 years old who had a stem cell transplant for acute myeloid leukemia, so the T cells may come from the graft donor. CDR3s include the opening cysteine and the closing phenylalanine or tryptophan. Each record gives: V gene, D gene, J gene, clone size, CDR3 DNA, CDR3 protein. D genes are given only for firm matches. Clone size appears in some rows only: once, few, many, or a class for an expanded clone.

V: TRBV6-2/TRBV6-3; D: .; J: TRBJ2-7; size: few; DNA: TGTGCCAGCAGTTACCGGGGCTTCCTCACCAACGAGCAGTACTTC; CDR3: CASSYRGFLTNEQYF
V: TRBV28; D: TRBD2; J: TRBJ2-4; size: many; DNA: TGTGCCAGCAGTTTAGCGGGAGTAGGAAACATTCAGTACTTC; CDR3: CASSLAGVGNIQYF
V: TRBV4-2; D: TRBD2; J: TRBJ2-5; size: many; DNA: TGTGCCAGCAGCCAATCTGGACTAGCGGGGTTCCAAGAGACCCAGTACTTC; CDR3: CASSQSGLAGFQETQYF
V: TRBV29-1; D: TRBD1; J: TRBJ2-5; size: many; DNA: TGCAGCGTTCCAGCGACAGGGGGGTCTTTCCAAGAGACCCAGTACTTC; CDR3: CSVPATGGSFQETQYF
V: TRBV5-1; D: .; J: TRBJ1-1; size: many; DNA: TGCGCCAGCAGCCAAGTAAGGGCGAACACTGAAGCTTTCTTT; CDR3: CASSQVRANTEAFF
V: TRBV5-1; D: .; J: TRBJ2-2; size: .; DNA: TGCGCCAGCAGCTTGGCGGGACACACACCCTACTTGAACACCGGGGAGCTGTTTTTT; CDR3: CASSLAGHTPYLNTGELFF
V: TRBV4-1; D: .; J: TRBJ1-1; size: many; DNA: TGCGCCAGCAGCCAAGTTGGAATTGAAGCTTTCTTT; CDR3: CASSQVGIEAFF
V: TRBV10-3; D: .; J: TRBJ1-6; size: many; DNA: TGTGCCATCAGTGGTGCAGGGAGCTCCTATAATTCACCCCTCCACTTT; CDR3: CAISGAGSSYNSPLHF
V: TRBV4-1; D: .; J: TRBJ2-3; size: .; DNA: TGCGCCAGCAGCCCTCATGGGTCTGGACCGGCAGATACGCAGTATTTT; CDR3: CASSPHGSGPADTQYF
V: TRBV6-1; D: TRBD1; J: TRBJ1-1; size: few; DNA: TGTGCCAGCAGATGGGACAGGGCGCGGACTGAAGCTTTCTTT; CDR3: CASRWDRARTEAFF
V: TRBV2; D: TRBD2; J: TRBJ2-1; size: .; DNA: TGTGCCATCTGTTTAGTCACGATTAGCGGGAGGAAGAGTCCTGAGCAGTTCTTC; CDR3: CAICLVTISGRKSPEQFF
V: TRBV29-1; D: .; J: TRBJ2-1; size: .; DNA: TGCAGCGTTGTAGGGGGGGGGCCCTACAATGAGCAGTTCTTC; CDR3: CSVVGGGPYNEQFF
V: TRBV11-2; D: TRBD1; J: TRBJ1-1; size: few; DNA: TGTGCCAGCGTCCACAGGGGGCCCGGAGGCGGCACTGAAGCTTTCTTT; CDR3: CASVHRGPGGGTEAFF
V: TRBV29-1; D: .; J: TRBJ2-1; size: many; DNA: TGCAGCGTTAGGGACGCCCGTTACAATGAGCAGTTCTTC; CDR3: CSVRDARYNEQFF
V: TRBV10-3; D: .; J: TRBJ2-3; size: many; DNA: TGTGCCATCGGGGGGCTGGGAGGAACAGATACGCAGTATTTT; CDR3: CAIGGLGGTDTQYF
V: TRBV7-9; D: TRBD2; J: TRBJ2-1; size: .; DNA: TGTGCCAGCAGCTTAGCGCGCGAGCGGGAGAGGAATGAGCAGTTCTTC; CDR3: CASSLARERERNEQFF
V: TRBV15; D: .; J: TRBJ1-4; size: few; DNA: TGTGCCACCAGCAGTCGGACATGGGATGAAAAACTGTTTTTT; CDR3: CATSSRTWDEKLFF
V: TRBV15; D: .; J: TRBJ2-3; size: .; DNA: TGTGCCACCAGCAGAGATCGCCACACAGATACGCAGTATTTT; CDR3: CATSRDRHTDTQYF
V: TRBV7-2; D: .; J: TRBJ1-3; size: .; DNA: TGTGCCAGCAGCTTAGTGGGGGCACGAGGAAACACCATATATTTT; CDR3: CASSLVGARGNTIYF
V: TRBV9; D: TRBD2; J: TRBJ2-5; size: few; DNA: TGTGCCAGCAGCCCATCAAGGGTAGCGGGAGTGGAAACCCAGTACTTC; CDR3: CASSPSRVAGVETQYF
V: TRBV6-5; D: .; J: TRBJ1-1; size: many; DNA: TGTGCCAGCAGTTACTCCCGGCGGATGAACACTGAAGCTTTCTTT; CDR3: CASSYSRRMNTEAFF
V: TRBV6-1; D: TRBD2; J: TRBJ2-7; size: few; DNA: TGTGCCAGCAGCCCCTATCCGGGACTAGCGGGAGGGCCGTACGAGCAGTACTTC; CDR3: CASSPYPGLAGGPYEQYF
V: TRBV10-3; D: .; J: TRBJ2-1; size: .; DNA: TGTGCCATCAGTGAATGGGAGGCCTCCTACAATGAGCAGTTCTTC; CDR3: CAISEWEASYNEQFF
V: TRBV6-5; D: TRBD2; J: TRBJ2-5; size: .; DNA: TGTGCCAGCAGTTACTCAGCCAGCGGGAGCCAGACCCAGTACTTC; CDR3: CASSYSASGSQTQYF
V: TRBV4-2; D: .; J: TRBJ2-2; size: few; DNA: TGTGCCAGCAGCCAAGGGTCGACCGGGGAGCTGTTTTTT; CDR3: CASSQGSTGELFF
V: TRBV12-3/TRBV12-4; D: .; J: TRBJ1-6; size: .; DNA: TGTGCCAGCAGTGGGACTTCACCCCTCCACTTT; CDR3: CASSGTSPLHF
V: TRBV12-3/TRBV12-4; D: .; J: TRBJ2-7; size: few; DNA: TGTGCCAGCAGTGGGGTGGGACCGGGCCGAGGGGCCGAGCAGTACTTC; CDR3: CASSGVGPGRGAEQYF
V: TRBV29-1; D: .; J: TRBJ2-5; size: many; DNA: TGCAGCGTCCGACCCACTCTCGTCGAGACCCAGTACTTC; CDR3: CSVRPTLVETQYF
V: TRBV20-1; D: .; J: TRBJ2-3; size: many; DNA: TGCAGTGCTAGAAGTCCGGGACAAAGCACAGATACGCAGTATTTT; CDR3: CSARSPGQSTDTQYF
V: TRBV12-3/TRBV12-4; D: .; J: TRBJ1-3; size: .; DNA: TGTGCCAGCAGTTTGTCGGGCGTTGGAAACACCATATATTTT; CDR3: CASSLSGVGNTIYF
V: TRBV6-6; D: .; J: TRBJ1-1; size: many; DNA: TGTGCCAGCAGTTACTCGTATATGGGGGGGGCTGAAGCTTTCTTT; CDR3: CASSYSYMGGAEAFF
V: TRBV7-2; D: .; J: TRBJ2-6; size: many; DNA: TGTGCCAGCAGCACTTGGAGGCCTGGGGCCAACGTCCTGACTTTC; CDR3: CASSTWRPGANVLTF
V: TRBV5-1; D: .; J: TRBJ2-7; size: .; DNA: TGCGCCAGCAGCAATCTTCGGGGACCCGAGCAGTACTTC; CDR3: CASSNLRGPEQYF
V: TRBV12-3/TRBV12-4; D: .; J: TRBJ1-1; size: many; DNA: TGTGCCAGCAGTTTGAATCCCCGGACGGGGAACACTGAAGCTTTCTTT; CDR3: CASSLNPRTGNTEAFF
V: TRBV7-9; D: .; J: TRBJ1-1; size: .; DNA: TGTGCCAGCAGCTTAGGACCGGGTATAGCTACTGAAGCTTTCTTT; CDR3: CASSLGPGIATEAFF
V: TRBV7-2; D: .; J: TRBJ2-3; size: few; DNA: TGTGCCAGCAGCTTTGCTCACACAGATACGCAGTATTTT; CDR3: CASSFAHTDTQYF
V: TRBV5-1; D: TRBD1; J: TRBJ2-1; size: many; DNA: TGCGCCAGCAGCCAGGGACAGAGATGGGTCAATGAGCAGTTCTTC; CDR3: CASSQGQRWVNEQFF
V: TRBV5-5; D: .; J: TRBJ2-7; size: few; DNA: TGTGCCAGCAGCTTGTATACGGGCTACGAGCAGTACTTC; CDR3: CASSLYTGYEQYF
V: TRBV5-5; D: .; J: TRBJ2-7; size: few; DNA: TGTGCCAGCAGCTTTATGGTCTCCCCCTACGAGCAGTACTTC; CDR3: CASSFMVSPYEQYF
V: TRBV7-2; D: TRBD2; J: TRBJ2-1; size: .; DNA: TGTGCCGGACAGCGTAAGACTAGCGGGATATTTTACAATGAGCAGTTCTTC; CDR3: CAGQRKTSGIFYNEQFF
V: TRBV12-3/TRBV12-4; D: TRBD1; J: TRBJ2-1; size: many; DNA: TGTGCCAGCAGTCTGAGACAGGGAGTTTACAATGAGCAGTTCTTC; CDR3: CASSLRQGVYNEQFF
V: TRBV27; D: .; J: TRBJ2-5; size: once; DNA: TGTGCCAGCAGCGTCTTAGGGCAAGAGACCCAGTACTTC; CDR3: CASSVLGQETQYF
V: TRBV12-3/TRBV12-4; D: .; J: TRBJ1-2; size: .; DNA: TGTGCCAGCAGTTTATGGGGGAGTCATGGCTACACCTTC; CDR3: CASSLWGSHGYTF